This T cell receptor (beta chain) derives from a study of ipilimumab plus nivolumab after autologous stem cell transplantation. Libraries were prepared by immunoSEQ multiplex PCR; TCRdb keeps only in-frame clonotypes and omits some of them. The data contain some 87,000 clones, 83% of them singletons. The specimen was PBMCs, collected in a trial of ipilimumab plus nivolumab as post-transplant consolidation. The TCR originated in a male donor with diffuse large B-cell lymphoma.

Here the CDR3 DNA reads TGTGCCAGTAGGGGGGTTTTGGACACCGGGGAGCTGTTTTTT. The encoded protein is CASRGVLDTGELFF. The chain uses TRBV19 and TRBJ2-2, with D perhaps given as TRBD1 or TRBD2 (5 bases each). V gave up 6 bases and J gave up 3 bases, with 11 bases separating them. The CDR3 spans 14 residues. In germline, CDR1 is LNHDA, CDR2 SQIVND (reference sequence). The full variable domain, with the rest looked up from reference TRBV19 and TRBJ2-2, is DGGITQSPKYLFRKEGQNVTLSCEQNLNHDAMYWYRQDPGQGLRLIYYSQIVNDFQKGDIAEGYSVSREKKESFPLTVTSAQKNPTAFYLCASRGVLDTGELFFGEGSRLTVL.